Described below is a single T cell receptor (beta chain) sequence and its context. The record originates from a study of T cells after somatic rescue of genetic block. Sequenced by immunoSEQ multiplex PCR; TCRdb stores in-frame clones only, minus some. The profile shows tens of thousands of clones, roughly 90% of them singletons. The germline V and J ends were trimmed by 0 bases and 8 bases, with 8 bases remaining between them. Germline V gene sequence: CDR1 MNHNS, CDR2 SASEGT. There are 13 residues in the CDR3. Sequencing used peripheral blood mononuclear cells (PBMCs). The TCR sequence derives from a man in his thirties or forties. This chain uses TRBV6-1 with TRBJ2-1; tentatively, D is TRBD2 (5 bases). CDR3 in DNA: TGTGCCAGCAGTGAAGCTAGCGTCTATGAGCAGTTCTTC. It encodes CASSEASVYEQFF.